This T cell receptor (beta chain) stems from a study of blood T cell repertoires in COVID-19. Per germline, CDR1 SGHAT and CDR2 FQDESV (reference sequence). Unmatched junction bases numbered 6, after V lost 2 bases and J lost 5 bases. This CDR3 has 15 amino acids. The table came from immunoSEQ multiplex PCR; TCRdb's copy has only in-frame clones and leaves some out. This sample has some 500,000 clones, with around 90% found just once. The V gene is TRBV11-1, the J gene TRBJ2-1; TRBD2 matches 7 bases. This TCR derives from a woman in her forties or fifties with COVID-19, enrolled during active disease. The specimen sequenced was peripheral blood. In DNA, the CDR3 is TGTGCCAGCAGCTTACTTAGCGCGGGAGACAATGAGCAGTTCTTC. The encoded protein is CASSLLSAGDNEQFF.